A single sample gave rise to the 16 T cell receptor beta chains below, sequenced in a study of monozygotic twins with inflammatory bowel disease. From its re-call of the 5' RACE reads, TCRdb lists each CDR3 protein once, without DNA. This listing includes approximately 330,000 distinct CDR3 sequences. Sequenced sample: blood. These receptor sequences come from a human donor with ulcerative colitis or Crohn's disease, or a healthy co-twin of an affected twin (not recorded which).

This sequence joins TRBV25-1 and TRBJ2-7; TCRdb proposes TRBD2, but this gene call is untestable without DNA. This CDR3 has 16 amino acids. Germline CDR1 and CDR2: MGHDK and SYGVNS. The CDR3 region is CASRDQTSGSRYEQYF.

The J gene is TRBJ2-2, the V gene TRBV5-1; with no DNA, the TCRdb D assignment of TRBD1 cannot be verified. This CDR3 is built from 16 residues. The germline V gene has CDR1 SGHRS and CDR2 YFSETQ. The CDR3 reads CASTRGTETLTGELFF.

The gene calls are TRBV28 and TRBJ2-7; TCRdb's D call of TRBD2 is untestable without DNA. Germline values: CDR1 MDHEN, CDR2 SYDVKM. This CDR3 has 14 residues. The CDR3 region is CASSLTLGVHEQYF.

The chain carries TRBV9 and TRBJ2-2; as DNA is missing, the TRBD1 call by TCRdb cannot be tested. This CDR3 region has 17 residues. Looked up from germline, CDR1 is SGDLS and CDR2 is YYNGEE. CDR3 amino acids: CASSVGNGGGATGELFF.

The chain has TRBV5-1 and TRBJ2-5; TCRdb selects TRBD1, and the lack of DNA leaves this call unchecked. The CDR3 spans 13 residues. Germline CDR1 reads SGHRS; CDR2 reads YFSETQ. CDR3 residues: CASSSTGEETQYF.

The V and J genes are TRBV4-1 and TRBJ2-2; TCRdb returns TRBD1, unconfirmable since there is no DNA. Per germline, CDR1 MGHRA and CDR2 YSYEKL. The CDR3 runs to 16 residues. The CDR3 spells CASSLAGTGVTGELFF.

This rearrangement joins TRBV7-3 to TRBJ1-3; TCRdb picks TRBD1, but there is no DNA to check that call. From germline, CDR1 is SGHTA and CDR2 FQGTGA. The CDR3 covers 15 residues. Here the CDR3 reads CASSLTPGAGNTIYF.

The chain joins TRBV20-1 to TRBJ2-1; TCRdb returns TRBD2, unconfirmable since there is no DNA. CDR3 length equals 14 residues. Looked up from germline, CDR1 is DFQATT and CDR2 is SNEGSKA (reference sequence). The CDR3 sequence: CSARTSGDYNEQFF.

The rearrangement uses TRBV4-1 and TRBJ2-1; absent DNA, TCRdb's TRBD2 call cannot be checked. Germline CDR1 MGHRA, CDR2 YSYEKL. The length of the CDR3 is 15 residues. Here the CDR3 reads CASTRIAGGPYEQFF.

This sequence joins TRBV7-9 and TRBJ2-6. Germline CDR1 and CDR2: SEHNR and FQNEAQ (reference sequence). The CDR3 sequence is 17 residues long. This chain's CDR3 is CASSLGRIGLGANVLTF.

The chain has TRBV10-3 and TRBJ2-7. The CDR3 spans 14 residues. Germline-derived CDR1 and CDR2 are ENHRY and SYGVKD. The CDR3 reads CAISERQGAYEQYF.

This CDR3 is CAISESGETQYF. The chain combines TRBV10-3 with TRBJ2-5. CDR1 and CDR2 from the germline V gene are ENHRY and SYGVKD. The CDR3 has 12 amino acids.

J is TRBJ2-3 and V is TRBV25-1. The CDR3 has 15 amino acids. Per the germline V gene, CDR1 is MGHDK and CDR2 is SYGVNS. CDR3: CASSDRFYLTDTQYF.

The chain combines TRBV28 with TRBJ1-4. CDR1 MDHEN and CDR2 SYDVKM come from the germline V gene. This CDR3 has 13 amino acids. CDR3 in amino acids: CASSVGDKEKLVF.

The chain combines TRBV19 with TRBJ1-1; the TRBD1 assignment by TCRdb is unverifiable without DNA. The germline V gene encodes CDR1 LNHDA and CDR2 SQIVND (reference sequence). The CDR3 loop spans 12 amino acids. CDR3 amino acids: CASSGLSTEAFF.

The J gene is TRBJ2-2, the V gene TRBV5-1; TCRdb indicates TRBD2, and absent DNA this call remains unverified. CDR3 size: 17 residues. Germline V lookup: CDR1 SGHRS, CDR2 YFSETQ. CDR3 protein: CASSPPLAGGNTGELFF.